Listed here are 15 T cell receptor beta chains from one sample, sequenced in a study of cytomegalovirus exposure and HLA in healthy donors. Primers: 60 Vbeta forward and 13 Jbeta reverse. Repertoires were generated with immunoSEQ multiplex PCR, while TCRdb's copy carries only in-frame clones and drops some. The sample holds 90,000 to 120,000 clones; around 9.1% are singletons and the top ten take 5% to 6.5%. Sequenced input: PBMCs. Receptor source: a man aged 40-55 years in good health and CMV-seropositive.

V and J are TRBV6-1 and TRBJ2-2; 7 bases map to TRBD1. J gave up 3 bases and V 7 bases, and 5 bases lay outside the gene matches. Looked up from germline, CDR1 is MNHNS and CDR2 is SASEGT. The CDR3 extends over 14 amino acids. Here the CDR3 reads CASTITGDTGELFF. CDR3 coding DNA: TGTGCCAGCACCATAACAGGGGACACCGGGGAGCTGTTTTTT.

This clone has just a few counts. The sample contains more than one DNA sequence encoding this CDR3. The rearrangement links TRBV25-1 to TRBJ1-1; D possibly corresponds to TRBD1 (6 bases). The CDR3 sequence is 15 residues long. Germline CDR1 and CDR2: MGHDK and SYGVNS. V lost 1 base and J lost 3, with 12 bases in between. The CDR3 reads CASSELGGADTEAFF. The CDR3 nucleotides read TGTGCCAGCAGTGAATTAGGGGGAGCGGACACTGAAGCTTTCTTT. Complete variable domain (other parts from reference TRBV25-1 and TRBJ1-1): EADIYQTPRYLVIGTGKKITLECSQTMGHDKMYWYQQDPGMELHLIHYSYGVNSTEKGDLSSESTVSRIRTEHFPLTLESARPSHTSQYLCASSELGGADTEAFFGQGTRLTVV.

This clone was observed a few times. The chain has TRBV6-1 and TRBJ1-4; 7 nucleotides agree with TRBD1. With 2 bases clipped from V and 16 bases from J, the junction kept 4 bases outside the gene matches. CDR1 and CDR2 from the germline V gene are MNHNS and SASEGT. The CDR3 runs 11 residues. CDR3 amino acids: CASSEFGQEFF. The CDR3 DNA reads TGTGCCAGCAGTGAATTTGGACAGGAGTTTTTT.

CDR3 region: CASSPGTGDQPQHF. The CDR3 DNA reads as TGTGCCAGCAGTCCCGGGACAGGGGATCAGCCCCAGCATTTT. The chain uses TRBV28 and TRBJ1-5, with 10 bases aligning to TRBD1. The CDR3 length is 14 residues. CDR1 is MDHEN, CDR2 SYDVKM, per germline. The J segment lost 5 bases and the V segment lost 5 bases, leaving 3 bases of the junction unmatched.

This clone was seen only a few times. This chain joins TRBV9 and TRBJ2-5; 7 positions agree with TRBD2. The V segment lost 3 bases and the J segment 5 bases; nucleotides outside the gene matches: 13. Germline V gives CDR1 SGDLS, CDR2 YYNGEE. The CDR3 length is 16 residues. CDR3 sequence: CASSARLAPRGETQYF. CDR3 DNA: TGTGCCAGCAGCGCCCGACTAGCTCCGCGGGGGGAGACCCAGTACTTC.

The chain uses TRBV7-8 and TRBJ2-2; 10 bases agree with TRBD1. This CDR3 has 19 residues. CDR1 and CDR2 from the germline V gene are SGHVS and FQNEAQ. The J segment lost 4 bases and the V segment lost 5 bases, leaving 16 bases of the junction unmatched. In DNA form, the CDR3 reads TGTGCCAGCAGCCCTAGAGTGGGACAGGGGAGAATTGGCACCGGGGAGCTGTTTTTT. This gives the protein CASSPRVGQGRIGTGELFF.

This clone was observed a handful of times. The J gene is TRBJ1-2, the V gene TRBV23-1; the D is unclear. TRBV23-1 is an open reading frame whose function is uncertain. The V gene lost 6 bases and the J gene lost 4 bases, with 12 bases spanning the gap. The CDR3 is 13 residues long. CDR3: CASRPTPLYGYTF. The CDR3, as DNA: TGCGCCAGCAGACCGACACCTCTCTATGGCTACACCTTC.

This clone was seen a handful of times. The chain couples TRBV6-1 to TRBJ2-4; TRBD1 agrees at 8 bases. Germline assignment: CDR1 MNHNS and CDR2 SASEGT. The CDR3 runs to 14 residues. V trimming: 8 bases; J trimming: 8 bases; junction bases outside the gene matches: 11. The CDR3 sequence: CASRLAGGPDIQYF. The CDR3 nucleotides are TGTGCCAGCCGCCTGGCAGGGGGCCCGGACATTCAGTACTTC.

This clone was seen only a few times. The CDR3 nucleotides are TGTGCCAGCAGCCAAGGCGTCAGGGGAGAAAAACTGTTTTTT. Amino acids: CASSQGVRGEKLFF. This sequence joins TRBV14 and TRBJ1-4; possible D gene TRBD1, 6 bases. The CDR3 has 14 amino acids. V was shortened by 1 base and J by 8 bases, with 11 bases between the two germline ends. Germline CDR1 SGHDN, CDR2 FVKESK. Using reference TRBV14 and TRBJ1-4 for the parts outside the CDR3, the full variable domain is EAGVTQFPSHSVIEKGQTVTLRCDPISGHDNLYWYRRVMGKEIKFLLHFVKESKQDESGMPNNRFLAERTGGTYSTLKVQPAELEDSGVYFCASSQGVRGEKLFFGSGTQLSVL.

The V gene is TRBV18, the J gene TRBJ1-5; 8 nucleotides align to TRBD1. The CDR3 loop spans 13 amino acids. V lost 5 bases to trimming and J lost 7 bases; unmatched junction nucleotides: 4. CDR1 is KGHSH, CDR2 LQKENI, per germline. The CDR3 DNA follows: TGTGCCAGCTCATATAACAGGGGGCAGCCCCAGCATTTT. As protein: CASSYNRGQPQHF.

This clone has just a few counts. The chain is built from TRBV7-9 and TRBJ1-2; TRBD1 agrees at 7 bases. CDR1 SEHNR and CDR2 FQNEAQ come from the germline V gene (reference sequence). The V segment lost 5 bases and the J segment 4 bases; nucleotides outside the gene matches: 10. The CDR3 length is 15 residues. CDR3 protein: CASSTQGEMSYGYTF. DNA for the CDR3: TGTGCCAGCAGCACCCAGGGGGAAATGAGCTATGGCTACACCTTC. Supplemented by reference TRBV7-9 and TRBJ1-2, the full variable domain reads DTGVSQNPRHKITKRGQNVTFRCDPISEHNRLYWYRQTLGQGPEFLTYFQNEAQLEKSRLLSDRFSAERPKGSFSTLEIQRTEQGDSAMYLCASSTQGEMSYGYTFGSGTRLTVV.

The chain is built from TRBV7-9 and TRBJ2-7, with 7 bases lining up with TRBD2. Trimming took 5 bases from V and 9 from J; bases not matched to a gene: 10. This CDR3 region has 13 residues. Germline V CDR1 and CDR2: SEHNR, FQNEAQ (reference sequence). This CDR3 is CASSPGTGGGQYF. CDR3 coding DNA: TGTGCCAGCAGCCCAGGAACGGGAGGAGGGCAGTACTTC.

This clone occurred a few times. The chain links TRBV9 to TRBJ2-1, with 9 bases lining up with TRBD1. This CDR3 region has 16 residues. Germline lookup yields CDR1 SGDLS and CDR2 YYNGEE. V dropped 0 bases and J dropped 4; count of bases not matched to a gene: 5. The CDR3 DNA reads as TGTGCCAGCAGCGTAGGAAACAGGGGGCGATACAATGAGCAGTTCTTC. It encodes CASSVGNRGRYNEQFF.

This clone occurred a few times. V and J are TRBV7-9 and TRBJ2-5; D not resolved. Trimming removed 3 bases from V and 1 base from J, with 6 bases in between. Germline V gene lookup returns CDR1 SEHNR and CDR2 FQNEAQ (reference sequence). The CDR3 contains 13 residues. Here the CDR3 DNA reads TGTGCCAGCAGCTTCGTGGCCCAAGAGACCCAGTACTTC. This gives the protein CASSFVAQETQYF.

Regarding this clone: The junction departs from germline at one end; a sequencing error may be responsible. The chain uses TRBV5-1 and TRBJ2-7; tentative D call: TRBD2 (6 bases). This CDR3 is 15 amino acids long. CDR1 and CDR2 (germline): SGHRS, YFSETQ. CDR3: CAGSLHWTTPYEQYF. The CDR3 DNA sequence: TGCGCCGGCAGCCTGCACTGGACTACCCCCTACGAGCAGTACTTC.